These 25 T cell receptor beta chains came from one sample sequenced in a study of T cell changes during pregnancy in multiple sclerosis. Profiling relied on immunoSEQ multiplex PCR, and the TCRdb table lists in-frame clones only, not all of them. Of under 40,000 clones detected, about 92% appear once; the ten largest clones hold over 5%. The sample in question was peripheral blood, obtained in the third trimester of pregnancy. These receptors originate from a female donor in good health, enrolled as a control in a pregnancy study.

The gene calls are TRBV6-4 and TRBJ2-3; 9 bases are shared with TRBD2. V dropped 3 bases and J dropped 8; count of bases not matched to a gene: 9. CDR1 MRHNA and CDR2 SNTAGT come from the germline V gene. There are 15 residues in the CDR3. CDR3 region: CASSELSGGPGTQYF. The CDR3 DNA reads TGTGCCAGCAGTGAGTTGAGCGGGGGGCCGGGTACGCAGTATTTT.

The CDR3 is CASSLRDRGPTEAFF. The CDR3 bases are TGTGCCAGCAGCTTGAGGGACAGGGGCCCCACTGAAGCTTTCTTT. V and J are TRBV5-4 and TRBJ1-1; 10 bases agree with TRBD1. The length of the CDR3 is 15 residues. V lost 1 base, J lost 4 bases, and 4 bases stayed unmatched. CDR1 is SGHNT and CDR2 is YYREEE in the germline V gene (reference sequence).

The V gene is TRBV11-2, the J gene TRBJ2-5, with D perhaps TRBD2 (6 bases). The CDR3 length is 14 residues. The V end was cut by 5 bases, the J end by 8 bases, with 18 bases between. Germline V gene lookup returns CDR1 SGHAT and CDR2 FQNNGV. The CDR3, as DNA: TGTGCCAGCAGCCGTGCTAACGGGGGTCTAACCCAGTACTTC. Translation gives CASSRANGGLTQYF. Full variable domain (remainder filled in from reference TRBV11-2 and TRBJ2-5): EAGVAQSPRYKIIEKRQSVAFWCNPISGHATLYWYQQILGQGPKLLIQFQNNGVVDDSQLPKDRFSAERLKGVDSTLKIQPAKLEDSAVYLCASSRANGGLTQYFGPGTRLLVL.

This chain uses TRBV4-1 with TRBJ2-3; tentative D call: TRBD2 (5 bases). This CDR3 spans 15 amino acids. Between the trimmed V and J ends, which lost 0 bases and 1 base, there was a span of 8 bases. Germline loops: CDR1 MGHRA, CDR2 YSYEKL. CDR3 protein: CASSQEPGGTDTQYF. The CDR3 nucleotides read TGCGCCAGCAGCCAAGAACCCGGGGGCACAGATACGCAGTATTTT.

The chain uses TRBV28 and TRBJ2-3, with TRBD2 matching 9 bases. J was trimmed by 5 bases and V by 7 bases; bases with no gene match: 10. The CDR3 runs 15 residues. The germline V gene encodes CDR1 MDHEN and CDR2 SYDVKM. The CDR3 DNA reads TGTGCCAGCACTAGCGGGACCCCCCGAGGAGATACGCAGTATTTT. Its translation is CASTSGTPRGDTQYF. The variable domain in full, completed from reference TRBV28 and TRBJ2-3, reads DVKVTQSSRYLVKRTGEKVFLECVQDMDHENMFWYRQDPGLGLRLIYFSYDVKMKEKGDIPEGYSVSREKKERFSLILESASTNQTSMYLCASTSGTPRGDTQYFGPGTRLTVL.

V and J are TRBV18 and TRBJ2-2; a weak D match, TRBD1 (7 bases). The germline gives CDR1 KGHSH, CDR2 LQKENI. The CDR3 has 19 amino acids. Trimming cost V 0 bases and J 6 bases, with 23 bases left between them. The DNA for the CDR3 is TGTGCCAGCTCACCACCAGGGGGCCCTACTACTAGCAAACCCGGGGAGCTGTTTTTT. It codes for CASSPPGGPTTSKPGELFF.

This chain's CDR3 is CASSPDRVGHEQYF. The CDR3 bases are TGTGCCAGCAGTCCAGACAGGGTGGGCCACGAGCAGTACTTC. The chain is built from TRBV7-9 and TRBJ2-7; 7 bases are a match to TRBD1. The CDR3 is 14 amino acids. Per the germline V gene, CDR1 is SEHNR and CDR2 is FQNEAQ (reference sequence). The V segment lost 6 bases and the J segment 5 bases; nucleotides outside the gene matches: 10. Complete variable domain (other parts from reference TRBV7-9 and TRBJ2-7): DTGVSQNPRHKITKRGQNVTFRCDPISEHNRLYWYRQTLGQGPEFLTYFQNEAQLEKSRLLSDRFSAERPKGSFSTLEIQRTEQGDSAMYLCASSPDRVGHEQYFGPGTRLTVT.

V and J are TRBV28 and TRBJ1-1; D may be TRBD1 (6 bases). Looked up from germline, CDR1 is MDHEN and CDR2 is SYDVKM. CDR3 length: 15 residues. V shed 5 bases and J shed 0 bases, with 13 bases lying between them. CDR3 nucleotide sequence: TGTGCCAGCAGTCCGCGCCAGGGGATGAACACTGAAGCTTTCTTT. It specifies CASSPRQGMNTEAFF. Filled out from reference TRBV28 and TRBJ1-1, the complete variable domain reads DVKVTQSSRYLVKRTGEKVFLECVQDMDHENMFWYRQDPGLGLRLIYFSYDVKMKEKGDIPEGYSVSREKKERFSLILESASTNQTSMYLCASSPRQGMNTEAFFGQGTRLTVV.

The chain has TRBV13 and TRBJ1-6; TRBD1 matches at 10 bases. Trimming cost V 5 bases and J 7 bases; bases outside gene matches: 8. Germline lookup yields CDR1 PRHDT and CDR2 FYEKMQ (reference sequence). The CDR3 is made up of 16 amino acids. Here the CDR3 reads CASSTRGTGVNSPLHF. The CDR3 DNA is TGTGCCAGCAGCACCAGGGGGACAGGGGTGAATTCACCCCTCCACTTT.

The CDR3 coding sequence is TGTGCCAGTAGTATAAGCGGTATTGGAAACACCATATATTTT. It translates to CASSISGIGNTIYF. The V gene is TRBV19, the J gene TRBJ1-3; D gene uncertain. There are 14 residues in the CDR3. Trimming took off 2 bases at V and 3 bases at J, with 8 bases between the two ends. Per germline, CDR1 LNHDA and CDR2 SQIVND (reference sequence). The full variable domain, rest sourced from reference TRBV19 and TRBJ1-3, is DGGITQSPKYLFRKEGQNVTLSCEQNLNHDAMYWYRQDPGQGLRLIYYSQIVNDFQKGDIAEGYSVSREKKESFPLTVTSAQKNPTAFYLCASSISGIGNTIYFGEGSWLTVV.

CDR3 residues: CASRMELEREQYF. The CDR3 DNA is TGCGCCAGCAGAATGGAACTGGAGAGGGAGCAGTACTTC. This chain joins TRBV5-1 and TRBJ2-7; the D is unclear. The germline CDR1 and CDR2 sequences are SGHRS and YFSETQ. Trimming stripped 5 bases from V and 7 bases from J, with 16 bases between. This CDR3 has 13 amino acids.

In its sample, this clone was seen a few times. The chain employs TRBV2 and TRBJ1-2, with D possibly being TRBD1 (5 bases). Trimming took 6 bases from V and 5 from J, leaving 13 bases between them. Germline-derived CDR1 and CDR2 are SNHLY and FYNNEI. CDR3 length: 13 amino acids. CDR3: CASSRLQGYGYTF. The CDR3 region has the DNA TGTGCCAGCAGCCGACTCCAGGGATATGGCTACACCTTC.

V is TRBV5-1 and J is TRBJ2-3; weak D call: TRBD2 (5 bases). The length of the CDR3 is 15 residues. V lost 4 bases and J lost 4, with 16 bases in between. Germline CDR1 and CDR2: SGHRS and YFSETQ. CDR3 nucleotide sequence: TGCGCCAGCAGCCAGAGCGGAGTTGGTGCAGATACGCAGTATTTT. Translating it yields CASSQSGVGADTQYF.

The chain combines TRBV5-4 with TRBJ1-6; 7 nucleotides line up with TRBD1. The length of the CDR3 is 16 residues. After removal of 3 bases from V and 10 bases from J, the junction contained 13 bases not matched to a gene. The germline gives CDR1 SGHNT, CDR2 YYREEE (reference sequence). CDR3 residues: CASSWRQGNVGSPLHF. The CDR3 DNA is TGTGCCAGCAGCTGGAGACAGGGAAACGTCGGATCACCCCTCCACTTT.

The chain links TRBV28 to TRBJ1-4; 11 nucleotides match TRBD1. The CDR3 totals 18 residues. J lost 5 bases, V lost 2 bases, and 10 bases had no gene match. Germline loops: CDR1 MDHEN, CDR2 SYDVKM. The CDR3 is CASSLLSKGTGGNEKLFF. CDR3 bases: TGTGCCAGCAGTTTACTATCGAAGGGGACAGGGGGAAATGAAAAACTGTTTTTT.

J is TRBJ2-5 and V is TRBV18, with 8 bases that match TRBD2. CDR1 and CDR2 (germline): KGHSH, LQKENI. With V trimmed by 8 bases and J by 4 bases, 9 bases remained unmatched. The CDR3 has 14 residues. The CDR3 bases are TGTGCCAGCACCCCGGGAGGGACGTCAGAGACCCAGTACTTC. Amino acids: CASTPGGTSETQYF. The whole variable domain, filled in from reference TRBV18 and TRBJ2-5, reads NAGVMQNPRHLVRRRGQEARLRCSPMKGHSHVYWYRQLPEEGLKFMVYLQKENIIDESGMPKERFSAEFPKEGPSILRIQQVVRGDSAAYFCASTPGGTSETQYFGPGTRLLVL.

The gene calls are TRBV5-6 and TRBJ1-1; D unresolved. V was cut by 0 bases and J by 1 base, with 7 bases left in between. This CDR3 comprises 14 residues. Germline loops: CDR1 SGHDT, CDR2 YYEEEE. The CDR3 coding sequence is TGTGCCAGCAGCTTGGTACAGAGGAACACTGAAGCTTTCTTT. Translation: CASSLVQRNTEAFF.

This chain links TRBV7-2 with TRBJ2-2; perhaps TRBD2 as D (6 bases). With 4 bases removed from V and 3 bases from J, the gap between germline ends came to 15 bases. Germline-derived CDR1 and CDR2 are SGHTA and FQGNSA. There are 16 residues in the CDR3. The CDR3 protein is CASSSHYGSDTGELFF. The CDR3 DNA sequence: TGTGCCAGCAGCTCCCATTACGGGAGCGACACCGGGGAGCTGTTTTTT.

This chain uses TRBV7-8 with TRBJ2-1, with 11 nucleotides matching TRBD1. CDR1 and CDR2 from the germline V gene are SGHVS and FQNEAQ. J was trimmed by 2 bases and V by 3 bases; bases with no gene match: 3. This CDR3 is built from 16 residues. As DNA, the CDR3 is TGTGCCAGCAGCTTGGGGACAGGGGGACCCTACAATGAGCAGTTCTTC. Its translation: CASSLGTGGPYNEQFF.

The chain is built from TRBV14 and TRBJ2-5, with TRBD2 as a possible D gene (5 bases). The V end was cut by 4 bases, the J end by 1 base, with 13 bases between. The CDR3 length is 15 residues. CDR1 is SGHDN, CDR2 FVKESK, per germline. CDR3 DNA: TGTGCCAGCAGCCGCTCACTGGCGGGCCAAGAGACCCAGTACTTC. Amino acid sequence: CASSRSLAGQETQYF.

This clone was seen a single time. A read error may produce the germline difference seen at one junction end. The genes are TRBV2 and TRBJ2-1; D perhaps matches TRBD2 (5 bases). The CDR3 runs 12 residues. The germline V gene has CDR1 SNHLY and CDR2 FYNNEI. This chain's CDR3 is CASRDYYNEQFF. CDR3 nucleotide sequence: TGTGCCAGCCGTGACTACTACAATGAGCAGTTCTTC.

The V gene is TRBV11-1, the J gene TRBJ2-7; 7 bases agree with TRBD1. The CDR3 consists of 16 residues. The J segment lost 2 bases and the V segment lost 5 bases, leaving 12 bases of the junction unmatched. Germline V gives CDR1 SGHAT, CDR2 FQDESV (reference sequence). The CDR3 spells CASSPRTGPLPYEQYF. DNA of the CDR3: TGTGCCAGCAGCCCCCGGACAGGACCACTACCCTACGAGCAGTACTTC.

The genes are TRBV5-1 and TRBJ1-2, with TRBD1 matching over 7 bases. V gave up 5 bases and J gave up 7 bases; unmatched junction bases: 5. CDR1 SGHRS and CDR2 YFSETQ come from the germline V gene. The length of the CDR3 is 12 residues. CDR3 sequence reads: CASSFDRAGYTF. CDR3 sequence (DNA): TGCGCCAGCAGTTTCGACAGGGCTGGCTACACCTTC. Complete variable domain (other parts from reference TRBV5-1 and TRBJ1-2): KAGVTQTPRYLIKTRGQQVTLSCSPISGHRSVSWYQQTPGQGLQFLFEYFSETQRNKGNFPGRFSGRQFSNSRSEMNVSTLELGDSALYLCASSFDRAGYTFGSGTRLTVV.

The chain uses TRBV5-5 and TRBJ1-4, with a weak D call TRBD1 (5 bases). From germline, CDR1 is SGHKS and CDR2 YYEKEE (reference sequence). Trimming cost V 2 bases and J 0 bases, with 11 bases left between them. CDR3 length: 16 amino acids. CDR3 DNA sequence: TGTGCCAGCAGCTTTGACAGATACGCAACTAATGAAAAACTGTTTTTT. It specifies CASSFDRYATNEKLFF.

The chain has TRBV7-8 and TRBJ2-1; 7 positions agree with TRBD2. The junction had 13 bases not matched to a gene; V was cut back by 5 bases and J by 6 bases. The germline CDR1 and CDR2 sequences are SGHVS and FQNEAQ. This CDR3 contains 16 residues. CDR3 protein: CASSPETSPVRNEQFF. As DNA, the CDR3 is TGTGCCAGCAGCCCAGAGACTAGCCCGGTACGCAATGAGCAGTTCTTC.